What follows are 29 T cell receptor beta chains derived from one specimen sequenced in a study of T cell repertoires in cytomegalovirus infection. TCRdb ran MiXCR on the reads and lists one entry per CDR3 protein. Of roughly 500,000 distinct CDR3 sequences listed, 33% were seen once; the top ten hold about a sixth. Their recognized antigens are unknown. This sample comprised cultured PBMCs, obtained from culture after CMV antigen stimulation. Receptors were obtained from a human donor in good health (CMV status not recorded). Some clones in this sample may be carry-over from other donors' samples.

This clonotype was detected ten times or more. J is TRBJ1-2 and V is TRBV28; D is unclear. The V gene's germline CDR1 is MDHEN and CDR2 SYDVKM. CDR3 length: 13 residues. Trimming removed 2 bases at V and 8 bases at J, with 12 bases between. The CDR3 region is CASSLKVVSGYTF. Here the CDR3 DNA reads TGTGCCAGCAGTTTAAAGGTCGTCTCGGGCTACACCTTC.

The CDR3 DNA reads TGTGCCAGCAGTCCTACCGGGTCCCGCCCCACAGATACGCAGTATTTT. The encoded protein is CASSPTGSRPTDTQYF. V gene TRBV12-3 or TRBV12-4 combines with J gene TRBJ2-3; D is uncertain. This CDR3 is 16 amino acids long. Trimming removed 5 bases from V and 2 bases from J, with 17 bases in between.

This clonotype was observed a few times. The chain couples TRBV6-5 to TRBJ2-7; perhaps D is TRBD1 or TRBD2 (5 bases each). Germline values: CDR1 MNHEY, CDR2 SVGAGI. The CDR3 loop spans 13 amino acids. V shed 7 bases and J shed 6 bases, with 16 bases lying between them. The chain's CDR3 is CASTEGENPEQYV. CDR3 nucleotide sequence: TGTGCCAGCACCGAAGGGGAGAACCCCGAGCAGTACGTC.

The rearrangement joins TRBV28 to TRBJ2-7, with TRBD2 matching over 8 bases. The length of the CDR3 is 14 residues. Germline values: CDR1 MDHEN, CDR2 SYDVKM. The V gene end was trimmed by 3 bases and the J gene end by 7 bases; junction bases not matched to a gene: 8. The CDR3 here is CASSFFGSGSEQYF. The CDR3 DNA sequence: TGTGCCAGCAGTTTTTTTGGCAGCGGGAGTGAGCAGTACTTC.

There are a few counts of this clonotype. The chain joins TRBV4-3 to TRBJ2-6, with TRBD1 identical over 11 bases. CDR3 length equals 18 residues. V gave up 4 bases and J gave up 0 bases; unmatched junction bases: 5. CDR1 is LGHNA and CDR2 is YSLEER in the germline V gene. The CDR3 reads CASSPRGQGGSGANVLTF. CDR3 nucleotides: TGCGCCAGCAGCCCTAGGGGACAGGGGGGCTCTGGGGCCAACGTCCTGACTTTC.

The CDR3 sequence: CASSLNGAGGQETQYF. Written as DNA, the CDR3 is TGTGCCAGCAGCTTAAACGGGGCGGGAGGCCAAGAGACCCAGTACTTC. The chain recombines TRBV7-2 with TRBJ2-5; 8 bases match TRBD2. CDR1 is SGHTA, CDR2 FQGNSA, per germline. After removal of 2 bases from V and 1 base from J, the junction contained 6 bases not matched to a gene. This CDR3 is built from 16 residues.

This clonotype was counted between two and nine times. This sequence joins TRBV7-3 and TRBJ2-1, with 12 bases identical to TRBD2. This CDR3 has 18 amino acids. Germline V lookup: CDR1 SGHTA, CDR2 FQGTGA. Germline trimming cut 5 bases from V and 0 bases from J; bases unmatched to any gene: 8. The CDR3 DNA reads TGTGCCAGCAGCGCCCGACTAGCGGGGGCCAGCTCCTACAATGAGCAGTTCTTC. Encoded protein: CASSARLAGASSYNEQFF. Full variable domain (remainder filled in from reference TRBV7-3 and TRBJ2-1): GAGVSQTPSNKVTEKGKYVELRCDPISGHTALYWYRQSLGQGPEFLIYFQGTGAADDSGLPNDRFFAVRPEGSVSTLKIQRTERGDSAVYLCASSARLAGASSYNEQFFGPGTRLTVL.

The chain recombines TRBV28 with TRBJ1-4, with 7 bases fitting TRBD1. The CDR3 has 16 residues. Germline V lookup: CDR1 MDHEN, CDR2 SYDVKM. The V segment lost 5 bases and the J segment 5 bases; nucleotides outside the gene matches: 11. CDR3 loop: CASSPPSGGRNEKLFF. CDR3 nucleotide sequence: TGTGCCAGCAGTCCCCCCTCAGGGGGTCGGAATGAAAAACTGTTTTTT.

This sequence joins TRBV27 and TRBJ1-5; D gene uncertain. In germline, CDR1 is MNHEY, CDR2 SMNVEV (reference sequence). There are 15 residues in the CDR3. V shed 3 bases and J shed 0 bases, with 9 bases lying between them. CDR3 amino acids: CASSFNGVSNQPQHF. Here the CDR3 DNA reads TGTGCCAGCAGTTTTAACGGGGTTAGCAATCAGCCCCAGCATTTT.

There are a few counts of this clonotype. The CDR3 nucleotides are TGTGCCAGCAGCCCGAGGATAAGAGCGGGAGCAGATACGCAGTATTTT. This translates into CASSPRIRAGADTQYF. The rearrangement links TRBV7-6 to TRBJ2-3; 8 bases align to TRBD2. The CDR3 has 16 amino acids. V dropped 5 bases and J dropped 4; count of bases not matched to a gene: 11. The germline V gene encodes CDR1 SGHVS and CDR2 FNYEAQ. The whole variable domain, filled in from reference TRBV7-6 and TRBJ2-3, reads GAGVSQSPRYKVTKRGQDVALRCDPISGHVSLYWYRQALGQGPEFLTYFNYEAQQDKSGLPNDRFSAERPEGSISTLTIQRTEQRDSAMYRCASSPRIRAGADTQYFGPGTRLTVL.

This clonotype showed up many times. The V and J genes are TRBV7-8 and TRBJ2-3, with D possibly being TRBD1 (6 bases). CDR3 length: 18 residues. Germline V gene lookup returns CDR1 SGHVS and CDR2 FQNEAQ. Trimming stripped 0 bases from V and 3 bases from J, with 19 bases between. CDR3 nucleotides: TGTGCCAGCAGCTTAGCGCATCGGCAGGGGTTGCGAACAGATACGCAGTATTTT. As protein: CASSLAHRQGLRTDTQYF.

This clonotype was observed a handful of times. This sequence joins TRBV7-2 and TRBJ2-6; D might be TRBD1 (5 bases). CDR1 is SGHTA and CDR2 is FQGNSA in the germline V gene. The CDR3 has 18 residues. The V gene lost 2 bases and the J gene lost 0 bases, with 14 bases spanning the gap. The chain's CDR3 is CASSLSVRVVSGANVLTF. The CDR3 coding sequence is TGTGCCAGCAGCTTATCGGTCAGGGTGGTCTCTGGGGCCAACGTCCTGACTTTC. Full variable domain (outside the CDR3, taken from reference TRBV7-2 and TRBJ2-6): GAGVSQSPSNKVTEKGKDVELRCDPISGHTALYWYRQSLGQGLEFLIYFQGNSAPDKSGLPSDRFSAERTGGSVSTLTIQRTQQEDSAVYLCASSLSVRVVSGANVLTFGAGSRLTVL.

The DNA for the CDR3 is TGTGCCAGCAGCCTCCAGACAGGGTCCTACGAGCAGTACTTC. Its protein product is CASSLQTGSYEQYF. The chain uses TRBV4-2 and TRBJ2-7, with 7 bases lining up with TRBD1. V trimming: 4 bases; J trimming: 1 base; junction bases outside the gene matches: 4. The CDR3 is 14 residues long. Germline CDR1 and CDR2: LGHNA and YNFKEQ.

The rearrangement joins TRBV24-1 to TRBJ1-3; possibly TRBD1 for D (5 bases). The CDR3 spans 15 residues. Per germline, CDR1 KGHDR and CDR2 SFDVKD. Between the trimmed V and J ends, which lost 7 bases and 4 bases, there was a span of 16 bases. The CDR3 DNA sequence: TGTGCCACCAGAGAGGCGCAGGGTGGCGGAAACACCATATATTTT. Translation gives CATREAQGGGNTIYF.

The rearrangement uses TRBV24-1 and TRBJ1-1, with 9 bases fitting TRBD1. The CDR3 length is 15 residues. V lost 3 bases, J lost 1 base, and 2 bases stayed unmatched. Germline CDR1 is KGHDR and CDR2 is SFDVKD. Here the CDR3 DNA reads TGTGCCACCAGTGATACGGGACAGGGGAACACTGAAGCTTTCTTT. Translated, it gives CATSDTGQGNTEAFF.

A note on this clonotype: The junction departs from germline at one end; a sequencing error may be responsible. The chain links TRBV6-8 to TRBJ2-7; tentatively, D is TRBD1 (6 bases). Germline V lookup: CDR1 MNHGY, CDR2 SAAAGT. CDR3 length: 14 amino acids. The CDR3 DNA reads TGTGCCAGCAGGCTGAACAGGGATGCCTACGACCAGTACTTC. This encodes CASRLNRDAYDQYF.

To note about this clonotype: A much larger clone lies a single base off, so this may be a read error. The chain links TRBV12-3 or TRBV12-4 to TRBJ2-1, with 11 positions matching TRBD2. There are 21 residues in the CDR3. The CDR3 region is CASSSPELAGVIGNSFNEQFF. CDR3 nucleotide sequence: TGTGCCAGCAGTTCCCCTGAACTAGCGGGAGTCATTGGGAACTCCTTCAATGAGCAGTTCTTC.

This clonotype turned up a few times. The chain links TRBV4-1 to TRBJ2-1, with TRBD2 matching 14 bases. V was pared by 11 bases and J by 10 bases, with 10 bases of the junction left unmatched. Germline V lookup: CDR1 MGHRA, CDR2 YSYEKL. This CDR3 is built from 14 residues. The CDR3 nucleotides read TGCGCCTCACGACTAGCGGGAGGGCAAGGGGAGCAGTTCTTC. Translating it yields CASRLAGGQGEQFF.

This clonotype has at least ten counts. This chain joins TRBV7-2 and TRBJ1-3, with D perhaps TRBD1 (6 bases). Germline V gene lookup returns CDR1 SGHTA and CDR2 FQGNSA. This CDR3 has 15 amino acids. Trimming cost V 6 bases and J 4 bases, with 16 bases left between them. The CDR3: CASSLATDSGNTIYF. CDR3 DNA sequence: TGTGCCAGCAGTCTTGCCACGGACAGCGGAAACACCATATATTTT.

This clonotype was seen a handful of times. The chain carries TRBV28 and TRBJ2-7, with a tentative D call TRBD2 (6 bases). This CDR3 is 18 amino acids long. Trimming cost V 6 bases and J 3 bases, with 27 bases left between them. Looked up from germline, CDR1 is MDHEN and CDR2 is SYDVKM. CDR3 sequence: CASRVRAPQASEDYEQYF. The CDR3 DNA is TGTGCCAGCAGGGTCCGGGCCCCACAGGCTAGCGAGGACTACGAGCAGTACTTC.

This clonotype was counted a few times. The V gene is TRBV27, the J gene TRBJ2-7, with TRBD2 matching 9 bases. This CDR3 comprises 11 residues. J gave up 11 bases and V 6 bases, and 5 bases lay outside the gene matches. Per germline, CDR1 MNHEY and CDR2 SMNVEV (reference sequence). CDR3 in DNA: TGTGCCAGCAGATCGGGACTAGCCGAGTACTTC. Protein: CASRSGLAEYF.

In its sample, this clonotype was seen a few times. The chain has TRBV7-6 and TRBJ2-3; the match to TRBD2 covers 11 bases. V trimming: 5 bases; J trimming: 2 bases; junction bases outside the gene matches: 15. The CDR3 is made up of 19 amino acids. The germline gives CDR1 SGHVS, CDR2 FNYEAQ. The CDR3 here is CASSPAPSGRPSLTDTQYF. CDR3 in DNA: TGTGCCAGCAGCCCAGCCCCTAGCGGGAGGCCTTCCCTCACAGATACGCAGTATTTT. The whole variable domain, remainder taken from reference TRBV7-6 and TRBJ2-3, is GAGVSQSPRYKVTKRGQDVALRCDPISGHVSLYWYRQALGQGPEFLTYFNYEAQQDKSGLPNDRFSAERPEGSISTLTIQRTEQRDSAMYRCASSPAPSGRPSLTDTQYFGPGTRLTVL.

This clonotype was seen more than once but under ten times. The gene calls are TRBV7-6 and TRBJ2-7; D is perhaps TRBD2 (5 bases). The germline V gene has CDR1 SGHVS and CDR2 FNYEAQ. The CDR3 is made up of 14 amino acids. Trimming left V 3 bases short and J 3 bases short, with 12 bases between. The CDR3 DNA reads TGTGCCAGCAGCTTGACTAAATACCACTACGAGCAGTACTTC. It translates to CASSLTKYHYEQYF.

A few counts support this clonotype. The gene calls are TRBV5-1 and TRBJ2-1; TRBD2 aligns across 8 bases. This CDR3 region has 15 residues. Germline CDR1 SGHRS, CDR2 YFSETQ. V lost 6 bases and J lost 7; bases outside the gene matches: 12. In DNA, the CDR3 is TGCGCCAGCACCGGGGGTAGCGGGGTCCTAAATGAGCAGTTCTTC. This gives the protein CASTGGSGVLNEQFF.

The chain couples TRBV9 to TRBJ1-5; maybe TRBD1 (6 bases). This CDR3 has 13 residues. CDR1 and CDR2 from the germline V gene are SGDLS and YYNGEE. The ends were cut back, 10 bases at V and 7 bases at J, with 18 bases in the middle. CDR3 sequence reads: CAERLGGGQPQHF. CDR3 DNA sequence: TGTGCCGAGCGGTTGGGAGGGGGACAGCCCCAGCATTTT.

This chain uses TRBV7-8 with TRBJ2-1, with D uncertain. The CDR3 totals 15 residues. V was shortened by 5 bases and J by 4 bases, with 15 bases between the two germline ends. Germline values: CDR1 SGHVS, CDR2 FQNEAQ. The DNA of the CDR3 is TGTGCCAGCAGCATTAATTCCATGGGGTACAATGAGCAGTTCTTC. Its translation is CASSINSMGYNEQFF.

The chain combines TRBV11-2 with TRBJ2-2; TRBD2 might be the D (5 bases). The germline V gene has CDR1 SGHAT and CDR2 FQNNGV. This CDR3 is 14 amino acids long. V gave up 5 bases and J gave up 4 bases, with 11 bases separating them. The CDR3: CASSLSVATGELFF. The DNA of the CDR3 is TGTGCCAGCAGCCTTAGCGTCGCCACCGGGGAGCTGTTTTTT.

The rearrangement joins TRBV29-1 to TRBJ2-3, with 10 bases aligning to TRBD2. The CDR3 is 15 residues long. The V and J ends lost 2 bases and 3 bases, in that order; junction bases with no gene match: 5. Germline V gives CDR1 SQVTM, CDR2 ANQGSEA. The CDR3 protein is CSVELAGDETDTQYF. DNA of the CDR3: TGCAGCGTTGAACTAGCGGGAGACGAAACAGATACGCAGTATTTT.

This clonotype was observed a handful of times. The V and J genes are TRBV7-2 and TRBJ2-1; 10 bases match TRBD2. CDR3 length equals 15 residues. Germline V gene sequence: CDR1 SGHTA, CDR2 FQGNSA. With 5 bases clipped from V and 4 bases from J, the junction kept 5 bases outside the gene matches. The CDR3 DNA reads as TGTGCCAGCAGCCCTAGCGGGAGTCAGTACAATGAGCAGTTCTTC. Translation: CASSPSGSQYNEQFF.